This entry features one T cell receptor (beta chain) sequence. There is no known antigen for this receptor. Qualities for individual bases were not recorded, and no much larger clone is one base off. The library relied on the immunoSEQ multiplex PCR assay. A mixture of 60 forward primers for TCR Vbeta segments and 13 reverse primers for TCR Jbeta segments was used in the multiplex PCR. Amplification of the CDR3 region of rearranged TCR beta genes was performed with a multiplex PCR assay on genomic DNA. The Illumina HiSeq System was used to sequence the amplified TCR beta libraries as 87-base-pair reads. Under the source paper's analysis protocol: A later analysis tallied 80 million to 95 million unique TCR beta chains across the 650 to 750 repertoires, and around 10 million of those chains were shared by two or more donors. Raw reads were error-corrected and collapsed into unique sequences with a nearest-neighbor algorithm that merged closely related sequences to remove PCR and sequencing errors. CDR3 sequences were aligned to IMGT reference sequences to assign V, D and J gene segments. Each retained sequence needed at least a six-nucleotide match to both a V gene segment and a J gene segment. A rearrangement was called productive if the CDR3 had no stop codons and remained in frame with V and J, and every other rearrangement was called non-productive. CDR3 was defined according to IMGT convention as the region running from the second conserved V-encoded cysteine to the conserved J-encoded phenylalanine. The earlier analysis of some 600 of the donors excluded sequences that lacked an unambiguous match to a single V gene segment. An earlier analysis of approximately 590 of the donors called V segments functional above 56.7% productive rearrangements and segregating when the between-donor standard deviation exceeded 5%. A statistical classification framework was developed to diagnose cytomegalovirus status using the catalog of TCR beta chain sequences. In a later analysis, V and J genes were assigned by comparing TCR nucleotide sequences against IMGT/GENE-DB human TR gene sequences. The TCRdist pipeline was used in a later analysis to assign CDR3 sequences and most-parsimonious VDJ recombination scenarios. A later analysis defined each TCR beta chain by its CDR3 amino acid sequence plus V-gene family, and excluded reads lacking a unique V-gene family. In a later analysis, several hundred highly shared, low-generation-probability nucleotide sequences were removed to address suspected cross-contamination and a sequencing artifact. In a later analysis, a clonal expansion index for each public chain was calculated from normalized within-repertoire ranks of inferred template counts. Generation probabilities in a later analysis came from a VDJ recombination model fitted to out-of-frame rearrangements, and those results were checked against IGoR. A later analysis scored TCR-TCR, TCR-HLA and TCR-CMV co-occurrence with hypergeometric tests, applying a repertoire-size bias correction to TCR pairs. False discovery rates were estimated in a later analysis by permuting HLA or CMV assignments 20 times. A later analysis grouped co-occurring TCRs with DBSCAN, adding TCRdist sequence similarity when clustering within HLA-allele-positive subsets. Repertoires with fewer than 30,000 or more than 120,000 public chains, plus five repertoires with anomalous nucleotide sharing, were excluded from co-occurrence clustering. This is the immuneACCESS table as TCRdb keeps it, with only in-frame sequences that have V and J called. A part of the clones is gone; compared with another copy, unresolved V genes explain less than half, and the rest is unexplained. That table furnishes V, J and clone size, whereas the DNA furnished D and trimming. The table for this sample lists about 250,000 clones; about four fifths of them were counted only once. The top ten clonotypes cover around 0.33% of the sample.

The cohort consisted of some 670 healthy bone marrow donors. Cohort members were all nominally healthy when sampled, although unrecorded immune exposures were likely present. The donor tested CMV seronegative and was one of the 352 seronegative cohort members. A peripheral blood sample was provided by each donor, and peripheral blood mononuclear cells were used for TCR beta sequencing. Genomic DNA was extracted from the blood cell samples with the Qiagen DNeasy Blood Extraction Kit. This sample was included in a study of cytomegalovirus exposure and HLA in healthy donors (dated by TCRdb to the late 2010s). Background on the whole study: An earlier analysis of approximately 590 of the donors reported 250 to 300 Gb of sequence data and 100 million to 130 million unique TCR beta sequences from some 180 million T cells. All discovery cohort repertoires had been generated using a single sequencing platform. Roughly five DR-DQ haplotypes were handled as single units for association and clustering because linkage in the cohort was strong. Alongside the repertoire data, information on donor age, sex, ethnicity and CMV serostatus was compiled. Genome-wide SNP genotypes for about 55% of the roughly 670 donors were used in a later genetic analysis, which treated that subset as a discovery cohort. Both class I and class II loci were covered by HLA typing, at four-digit resolution. Typing coverage differed by locus: A, B, C, DRB1 and DQB1 were typed in roughly 620-630 donors, DQA1 in about 560, DPA1 in around 580, and DPB1 in around 440. Approximately 310 gigabases of sequencing data and around 88 million unique TCR sequences made up an early release that covered approximately 620 HLA-typed donors. Along with the approximately 620-subject first cohort, a separate validation cohort of over 90 different subjects was used. Using immunosequencing, the study profiled T cell repertoires from fewer than 700 subjects and related those repertoires to cytomegalovirus serostatus. The study combined high-throughput TCR immunosequencing, statistical association of individual TCRs with disease status, and machine learning to predict cytomegalovirus infection status. The study aimed to test whether cataloging public T cell receptors could reveal signatures of past pathogen exposure. The later analysis used no new phenotypic data to find candidate immune exposures, relying instead on TCR beta sequences and their occurrence across donors. To decide whether each TCR beta V gene segment behaved as functional or pseudogenic, an earlier analysis of approximately 590 of the donors relied on high-throughput TCR beta sequencing. Of the roughly 400 genotyped donors, 75% to 85% were placed in the genetic ancestry cluster associated with self-reported Caucasian donors. Among roughly 400 genotyped donors of the cohort, an average of approximately 250,000 unique TCR beta nucleotide sequences were sequenced per donor, roughly 20% of them non-productive. To study patterns of TCR occurrence, a later analysis re-analyzed previously published TCR beta repertoires from several hundred donors and added high-resolution HLA genotyping. What the authors observed across the whole study: The presence/absence analyses assumed that sequencing depth was roughly uniform across donors, and that assumption may not be true. A further reported finding was that TCR beta sequences accurately predicted the HLA-A and HLA-B alleles for most subjects in the first cohort. HLA typing was unavailable for some donors at each locus, so association tests used only the typed subset. In a later genetic analysis, fewer N-insertions in productive TCRs were reported among donors in an Asian-associated ancestry cluster than the roughly 670-donor mean. Most TCR sequences were seen in very few donors, while some public TCRs were found in many individuals. Immune exposure information for the cohort was limited to CMV serostatus. In vitro tests confirmed that three of the cytomegalovirus-associated TCR beta chains recognize cytomegalovirus antigens. Correlated functional status among segregating V segments might be attributable to linkage disequilibrium, but an unknown experimental factor could not be ruled out. Strong co-occurrence of HLA alleles, especially DR and DQ, made assigning TCR associations to individual alleles difficult. A later analysis reported that several top co-occurrence clusters appeared linked to parvovirus B19, influenza, CMV and Epstein-Barr virus. A group of highly shared sequence variants was considered likely to be a technical artifact of the sequencing pipeline. In an earlier analysis of 450 to 750 of the donors, most TCR beta V segments appeared in productive rearrangements about 87% or about 30% of the time, broadly matching IMGT annotations. In a later analysis, most CMV-associated TCR beta chains were found to appear HLA-restricted, with HLA associations seemingly driven largely by CMV exposure. In a later analysis, the rate of TCR association differed among HLA loci, with DRB1 alleles having the most associated TCRs and HLA-C alleles having the fewest. Specific HLA alleles were associated with roughly 17,000 TCR beta sequences at a false discovery rate of 0.05 in a later analysis. In the study, 164 TCR beta chains were listed as associated with cytomegalovirus. In this cohort, only TCR beta chains were sequenced, and detectable features were limited by the absence of alpha or paired-chain data. The 87-base-pair reads could not distinguish some IMGT-functional V segments, including TRBV6-2 and TRBV6-3, so those segments were excluded. A later analysis found that HLA-associated TCR beta chains were more clonally expanded and had lower generation probabilities than equally common non-associated chains. It was suggested by the authors that the approach could potentially be generalized to other disease states and immunological phenotypes. In a later genetic analysis, a missense DCLRE1C variant was associated with V-gene and J-gene trimming of TCR beta chains, and the association was replicated in an independent cohort. About 15 rarely observed V segments, including chromosome 9 orphons, were excluded from the earlier analysis of approximately 500 of the donors because counts were too low. In both the original and validation cohorts, the classifier was reported to diagnose cytomegalovirus status with high specificity and sensitivity.

The germline V gene (reference sequence) gives CDR1 as SGHNT and CDR2 as YYREEE. Trimming costs V 1 base and J 7 bases, and their ends lie 9 bases apart. From its cysteine to its phenylalanine, the CDR3 spans 14 amino acids. The DNA shown is the 42-base CDR3, in frame from base 1. This TCR came from a girl aged 2 to 9 in good health and CMV-seronegative. In this chain, TRBV5-4 is recombined with TRBJ1-6, with no D gene named confidently. Sequenced material: PBMCs. CDR3 protein: CASSLLISNSPLHF. The DNA sequence is given as TGTGCCAGCAGCTTGTTAATCTCCAATTCACCCCTCCACTTT.